The clone carrying this T cell receptor beta chain was seen only a few times. The CDR3 runs 14 residues. Germline values: CDR1 MNHEY, CDR2 SMNVEV (reference sequence). V lost 6 bases and J lost 6; bases outside the gene matches: 5. This sample was taken from a study of T cell repertoires in ileal Crohn's disease. Only in-frame clones appear in the TCRdb table, and some are missing; sequencing was by immunoSEQ multiplex PCR. This sample has about 2,300 clones, with just under 80% found just once. Indicated time point: neoterminal ileum biopsy at postoperative endoscopy, about 6 months after surgery. This TCR was sampled from an adult with Crohn's disease. This chain links TRBV27 with TRBJ1-4; 9 nucleotides line up with TRBD1. Sequencing was done on a sample of ileal tissue. CDR3 bases: TGTGCCAGCAGCAGACAGGGGGATCATGAAAAACTGTTTTTT. As protein: CASSRQGDHEKLFF.